This T cell receptor beta chain was observed in a study of shared T cell receptors in the human thymus. Sequencing used immunoSEQ multiplex PCR; TCRdb keeps in-frame clones, though not all of them. The table has roughly 560,000 clones, roughly 74% seen once. Germline CDR1 and CDR2: MNHEY and SMNVEV (reference sequence). The CDR3 extends over 15 amino acids. Trimming cost V 2 bases and J 4 bases; bases outside gene matches: 4. These same records also appear under a second study, on human thymus T cells. That source reports: Blood and thymic repertoires both appeared biased in V and J gene usage.

The TCR was taken from a boy under two years old with a congenital heart defect. The sequenced material came from thymocytes. The chain recombines TRBV27 with TRBJ1-4; 7 bases agree with TRBD1. CDR3 residues: CASSLLGQSNEKLFF. The DNA of the CDR3 is TGTGCCAGCAGTTTACTGGGACAGAGTAATGAAAAACTGTTTTTT.